This is a list of T cell receptor beta chains from one sample in a study of CD8+ T cells in alopecia areata. The data were produced by immunoSEQ multiplex PCR, yet TCRdb's version contains in-frame clones alone and is incomplete. The profile shows approximately 100,000 clones, around 60% of them singletons. The sample in question was CD8+ T cells sorted from blood, obtained at approximately week 60, from a patient treated with tofacitinib. Receptors were obtained from a human donor with alopecia areata. CDR3s include the opening cysteine and the closing phenylalanine or tryptophan. The order of the fields is D gene, clone size, V gene, J gene, CDR3 DNA, CDR3 protein. D genes are given only for firm matches. Part of the rows lack a size; the others show once, few, many or a class for expanded clones.

D: NA
size: NA
V: TRBV5-1
J: TRBJ2-1
DNA: TGCGCCAGCCGTCAGAGCTCCTACAATGAGCAGTTCTTC
CDR3: CASRQSSYNEQFF

D: NA
size: NA
V: TRBV15
J: TRBJ1-1
DNA: TGTGCCACCAGCCGTAACGGGCGAGCTTTCTTT
CDR3: CATSRNGRAFF

D: NA
size: few
V: TRBV25-1
J: TRBJ2-1
DNA: TGTGCCAGCAGTGGTCTAGCTTGGGATGAGCAGTTCTTC
CDR3: CASSGLAWDEQFF

D: TRBD1
size: NA
V: TRBV6-6
J: TRBJ2-1
DNA: TGTGCCAGCAGCACGGGACAGGTCTACAATGAGCAGTTCTTC
CDR3: CASSTGQVYNEQFF

D: NA
size: NA
V: TRBV19
J: TRBJ2-3
DNA: TGTGCCAGTAGTATAGATCGGCAGAGCACAGATACGCAGTATTTT
CDR3: CASSIDRQSTDTQYF

D: NA
size: NA
V: TRBV7-8
J: TRBJ2-3
DNA: TGTGCCAGCAGCTTAGGCCGTGGTGGGGATACGCAGTATTTT
CDR3: CASSLGRGGDTQYF

D: NA
size: NA
V: TRBV19
J: TRBJ2-4
DNA: TGTGCCAGTAGTATAGGGACTTTCCTTACGGGGAACATTCAGTACTTC
CDR3: CASSIGTFLTGNIQYF

D: NA
size: NA
V: TRBV30
J: TRBJ1-1
DNA: TGTGCCTGGAGTGTAACGAACACTGAAGCTTTCTTT
CDR3: CAWSVTNTEAFF

D: NA
size: NA
V: TRBV15
J: TRBJ2-3
DNA: TGTGCCACCAGCAGCGGCCCCATCCCGACAGATACGCAGTATTTT
CDR3: CATSSGPIPTDTQYF

D: TRBD1
size: NA
V: TRBV13
J: TRBJ1-6
DNA: TGTGCCAGCAGACCCGGGACAGGGAATTCACCCCTCCACTTT
CDR3: CASRPGTGNSPLHF

D: NA
size: NA
V: TRBV29-1
J: TRBJ1-1
DNA: TGCAGCGTTAAGACAGGGAACACTGAAGCTTTCTTT
CDR3: CSVKTGNTEAFF

D: NA
size: NA
V: TRBV20-1
J: TRBJ2-3
DNA: TGCAGTGCTAGCCTAGATACGCAGTATTTT
CDR3: CSASLDTQYF

D: TRBD1
size: few
V: TRBV2
J: TRBJ2-5
DNA: TGTGCCAGCCGAACGTACCGGGACAGCAAAGAGACCCAGTACTTC
CDR3: CASRTYRDSKETQYF

D: TRBD2
size: NA
V: TRBV30
J: TRBJ2-1
DNA: TGTGCCTGTCATAGCGGGGGCGACTTGTTCTTC
CDR3: CACHSGGDLFF

D: NA
size: NA
V: TRBV11-2
J: TRBJ2-7
DNA: TGTGCCAGCAGCTTTGGTGGGGGCGGCTCCTACGAGCAGTACTTC
CDR3: CASSFGGGGSYEQYF

D: TRBD1
size: NA
V: TRBV27
J: TRBJ2-7
DNA: TGTGCCAGCAGTCCGGGACAGCCTACGAGGCAGTACTTC
CDR3: CASSPGQPTRQYF

D: TRBD2
size: NA
V: TRBV9
J: TRBJ2-1
DNA: TGTGCCAGCTCCGTAGCGGGGAGGAATGAGCAGTTCTTC
CDR3: CASSVAGRNEQFF

D: NA
size: NA
V: TRBV6-6
J: TRBJ2-3
DNA: TGTGCCAGCAGTTACCTTTCAATCGATACGCAGTATTTT
CDR3: CASSYLSIDTQYF

D: NA
size: NA
V: TRBV7-9
J: TRBJ2-3
DNA: TGTGCCAGCAGCCATCACCGGAGGGGATGGGATACGCAGTATTTT
CDR3: CASSHHRRGWDTQYF

D: NA
size: NA
V: TRBV29-1
J: TRBJ2-1
DNA: TGCAGCGTTGAGGATCCCCAGGGATACAATGAGCAGTTCTTC
CDR3: CSVEDPQGYNEQFF

D: TRBD2
size: NA
V: TRBV7-2
J: TRBJ2-5
DNA: TGTGCCAGCAGCTTAGAACTAGCGGGGAGAGAGACCCAGTACTTC
CDR3: CASSLELAGRETQYF

D: TRBD2
size: few
V: TRBV27
J: TRBJ2-3
DNA: TGTGCCAGCAGTTTATATAGCGGGGTCCCAGATACGCAGTATTTT
CDR3: CASSLYSGVPDTQYF

D: TRBD1
size: NA
V: TRBV10-3
J: TRBJ1-2
DNA: TGTGCCTTCCAAGGACAGGAGATCTATGGCTACACCTTC
CDR3: CAFQGQEIYGYTF

D: NA
size: NA
V: TRBV6-5
J: TRBJ2-2
DNA: TGTGCCAGCAGTTACAACGCAGGCGGAACCGGGGAGCTGTTTTTT
CDR3: CASSYNAGGTGELFF

D: NA
size: once
V: TRBV9
J: TRBJ2-3
DNA: TGTGCCAGCAGCCAGAGGTTGTCCTACGCAGATACGCAGTATTTT
CDR3: CASSQRLSYADTQYF

D: NA
size: NA
V: TRBV30
J: TRBJ1-1
DNA: TGTGCCTGGAGTGTATTCTTAGGGGATGAGACTGAAGCTTTCTTT
CDR3: CAWSVFLGDETEAFF

D: NA
size: NA
V: TRBV9
J: TRBJ2-7
DNA: TGTGCCAGCAGCGTAGCTGACGGCAAGAGCGTAGACGAGCAGTACTTC
CDR3: CASSVADGKSVDEQYF